This is a list of T cell receptor beta chains from one sample in a study of technical replicates of blood from several donors. Libraries were prepared by immunoSEQ multiplex PCR; TCRdb keeps only in-frame clonotypes and omits some of them. The profile shows about 53,000 clones, about 86% of them singletons. Material: PBMCs. These receptors came from a human donor in good health. Some clones in this sample may be carry-over from other donors' samples. The CDR3 runs from the conserved cysteine through the conserved F or W. Fields, in order: V gene, J gene, clone size, CDR3 protein. Size is stated for part of the rows, as once, few or many counts, or as a class when the clone is expanded.

V: TRBV7-9
J: TRBJ2-7
size: -
CDR3: CASSLGWTGNEQYF

V: TRBV27
J: TRBJ2-1
size: -
CDR3: CASGRLAGGGDEQFF

V: TRBV6-4
J: TRBJ2-2
size: few
CDR3: CASSDSSSGRHTGELFF

V: TRBV30
J: TRBJ1-1
size: few
CDR3: CAWTRGGSSREAFF

V: TRBV19
J: TRBJ2-2
size: -
CDR3: CASRRLASGELFF

V: TRBV7-3
J: TRBJ2-4
size: -
CDR3: CASSPGQGLAKNIQYF

V: TRBV7-2
J: TRBJ1-2
size: -
CDR3: CASSLEQGKGYTF

V: TRBV7-3
J: TRBJ2-4
size: -
CDR3: CASSPGVSQGDIQYF

V: TRBV4-1
J: TRBJ1-4
size: -
CDR3: CASSDRENEKLFF

V: TRBV18
J: TRBJ2-3
size: -
CDR3: CASSLTGTVTDTQYF

V: TRBV6-5
J: TRBJ2-2
size: -
CDR3: CASSPQRGRPGELFF

V: TRBV5-8
J: TRBJ2-3
size: -
CDR3: CASSFGQAPYF

V: TRBV25-1
J: TRBJ2-3
size: -
CDR3: CASSEPPAGGTDTQYF

V: TRBV2
J: TRBJ2-1
size: -
CDR3: CASSEYLLAGGHDNEQFF

V: TRBV4-3
J: TRBJ1-1
size: -
CDR3: CASSQEGQGFHKAFF

V: TRBV7-9
J: TRBJ2-2
size: -
CDR3: CASSLLSGYTGELFF

V: TRBV7-3
J: TRBJ2-1
size: -
CDR3: CASGRGGPNNEQFF

V: TRBV7-8
J: TRBJ1-4
size: -
CDR3: CASCAGANEKLFF

V: TRBV5-6
J: TRBJ2-7
size: once
CDR3: CASSGEREYSYEQYF

V: TRBV2
J: TRBJ1-2
size: -
CDR3: CASSEARGGRMSTYGYTF

V: TRBV10-3
J: TRBJ2-3
size: -
CDR3: CAISLAGNTDTQYF

V: TRBV4-3
J: TRBJ2-3
size: -
CDR3: CASSQDSRGGDTQYF

V: TRBV7-8
J: TRBJ2-7
size: few
CDR3: CASRNRAGEQYF

V: TRBV7-2
J: TRBJ2-3
size: -
CDR3: CASSLFPSGNTDTQYF